The 23 T cell receptor beta chains below were found in one sample sequenced in a study of T cell responses to AZD1222 COVID-19 vaccine (dated by TCRdb to about 2021). Preparation of the library involved the immunoSEQ multiplex PCR assay. TCRdb obtained this table from immuneACCESS and retained in-frame rearrangements with V and J assigned. These tables miss some clones; where compared with another copy, unresolved V genes account for less than half of the shortfall, and the remainder is unexplained. Recorded for this sample are about 200,000 clones; around 94% of them occurred a single time. Together, the top ten hold roughly 1.3% of the sample. This specimen's time point label, interpreted: baseline before first vaccination. This material consisted of peripheral blood, taken on day 0 of AZD1222 vaccination. These receptors originate from an adult in good health.

The V call is TRBV3-1 (or the pseudogene TRBV3-2), the J call TRBJ2-7; no firm D call. Trimming removed 0 bases from V and 6 bases from J, with 3 bases in between. This CDR3 comprises 11 residues. Germline CDR1 is LGHDT and CDR2 is YNNKEL (reference sequence). The CDR3 DNA follows: TGTGCCAGCAGCCAAGATGTCGAGCAGTACTTC. Protein product: CASSQDVEQYF.

The chain is built from TRBV6-6 and TRBJ1-1; D call uncertain. Germline-derived CDR1 and CDR2 are MNHNY and SVGAGI (reference sequence). Deletions cut 6 bases from V and 4 bases from J, with 18 bases between. This CDR3 spans 15 amino acids. The CDR3 spells CASSYGRGWGTEAFF. Written as DNA, the CDR3 is TGTGCCAGCAGCTACGGGCGGGGTTGGGGCACTGAAGCTTTCTTT.

The chain has TRBV4-2 and TRBJ1-1, with 8 bases lining up with TRBD1. Trimming at V came to 3 bases and at J to 6 bases, leaving 12 bases not matched to a gene. Germline CDR1 and CDR2: LGHNA and YNFKEQ. The CDR3 spans 16 residues. The CDR3 is CASSHGQGEGDAEAFF. The CDR3 region has the DNA TGTGCCAGCAGCCACGGACAGGGAGAGGGGGATGCTGAAGCTTTCTTT.

In its sample, this clone was seen once. The CDR3 sequence: CASSANSGGGIGTDTQYF. The CDR3 DNA follows: TGTGCCAGCAGTGCAAACAGCGGGGGGGGTATTGGCACAGATACGCAGTATTTT. The chain couples TRBV6-1 to TRBJ2-3, with 10 bases lining up with TRBD2. Germline CDR1 MNHNS, CDR2 SASEGT. Trimming took 4 bases from V and 1 from J; bases not matched to a gene: 11. The CDR3 is 18 amino acids.

V and J are TRBV6-6 and TRBJ2-5; D is uncertain. Germline V CDR1 and CDR2: MNHNY, SVGAGI (reference sequence). Trimming took off 7 bases at V and 2 bases at J, with 17 bases between the two ends. The CDR3 spans 15 residues. For the CDR3, the DNA is TGTGCCAGCACCCACGAGGCCTCCGGGCAAGAGACCCAGTACTTC. Its translation: CASTHEASGQETQYF.

The chain couples TRBV7-9 to TRBJ2-2; 9 nucleotides agree with TRBD1. The germline CDR1 and CDR2 sequences are SEHNR and FQNEAQ (reference sequence). CDR3 length: 14 amino acids. Unmatched junction bases numbered 4, after V lost 4 bases and J lost 7 bases. The CDR3 sequence is CASSWTGDSGELFF. The DNA of the CDR3 is TGTGCCAGCAGCTGGACAGGGGACAGCGGGGAGCTGTTTTTT.

The CDR3 region is CATQITGKREKLFF. CDR3 nucleotide sequence: TGTGCCACGCAGATAACAGGGAAACGAGAAAAACTGTTTTTT. This rearrangement joins TRBV2 to TRBJ1-4; weak D call: TRBD1 (6 bases). The V and J ends lost 10 bases and 8 bases respectively, with 20 bases between them. Looked up from germline, CDR1 is SNHLY and CDR2 is FYNNEI. The CDR3 totals 14 residues.

The chain combines TRBV7-2 with TRBJ2-2; 9 bases agree with TRBD2. CDR3 size: 17 residues. Germline V lookup: CDR1 SGHTA, CDR2 FQGNSA. The ends lost 1 base at V and 1 base at J; junction bases unmatched: 4. CDR3 sequence reads: CASSLGLAGMNTGELFF. Written as DNA, the CDR3 is TGTGCCAGCAGCTTAGGTCTAGCGGGGATGAACACCGGGGAGCTGTTTTTT.

The chain carries TRBV2 and TRBJ2-5, with TRBD1 matching 8 bases. This CDR3 has 14 amino acids. The germline V gene encodes CDR1 SNHLY and CDR2 FYNNEI. Trimming at V came to 6 bases and at J to 5 bases, leaving 8 bases not matched to a gene. The DNA of the CDR3 is TGTGCCAGCAGCGGAGACAGGGGCGTGGAGACCCAGTACTTC. Translated: CASSGDRGVETQYF.

This clone was seen a handful of times. J is TRBJ1-1 and V is TRBV25-1, with D unresolved. The CDR3 sequence is 14 residues long. The V and J ends lost 2 bases and 0 bases respectively, with 7 bases between them. The V gene's germline CDR1 is MGHDK and CDR2 SYGVNS. CDR3 sequence (DNA): TGTGCCAGCAGTGAAGCAGCATTGAACACTGAAGCTTTCTTT. Protein product: CASSEAALNTEAFF.

In this sample, this clone turned up a few times. The rearrangement uses TRBV4-3 and TRBJ1-4; D possibly corresponds to TRBD1 (6 bases). The V end lost 0 bases, the J end lost 8 bases, and 13 bases lay between the germline ends. There are 15 residues in the CDR3. Germline V CDR1 and CDR2: LGHNA, YSLEER. The CDR3 DNA follows: TGCGCCAGCAGCCAAGAGAATCGTGACAGGGAAAAACTGTTTTTT. Protein sequence: CASSQENRDREKLFF.

This clone was seen just once. The chain couples TRBV2 to TRBJ1-1; no reliable D call. The CDR3 totals 11 residues. Trimming removed 4 bases at V and 6 bases at J, with 6 bases between. Germline CDR1 is SNHLY and CDR2 is FYNNEI. This CDR3 is CASSVGPEAFF. The DNA of the CDR3 is TGTGCCAGCAGTGTGGGCCCTGAAGCTTTCTTT. The variable domain in full, with the rest retrieved from reference TRBV2 and TRBJ1-1, is EPEVTQTPSHQVTQMGQEVILRCVPISNHLYFYWYRQILGQKVEFLVSFYNNEISEKSEIFDDQFSVERPDGSNFTLKIRSTKLEDSAMYFCASSVGPEAFFGQGTRLTVV.

The V and J genes are TRBV10-3 and TRBJ2-2; TRBD2 matches at 9 bases. CDR3 length: 15 amino acids. V shed 5 bases and J 6 bases; nucleotides not matched to a gene: 7. Germline CDR1 and CDR2: ENHRY and SYGVKD. As DNA, the CDR3 is TGTGCCATCAGTAAGAGCGGGGGGCAGTCCGGGGAGCTGTTTTTT. Translated: CAISKSGGQSGELFF.

This chain joins TRBV3-1 (or the pseudogene TRBV3-2) and TRBJ2-2; 7 bases match TRBD1. The germline CDR1 and CDR2 sequences are LGHDT and YNNKEL (reference sequence). Unmatched junction bases numbered 16, after V lost 6 bases and J lost 3 bases. The CDR3 is 18 amino acids. The CDR3 DNA is TGTGCCAGCAGTATAAAAATAATATACGGGACAGACACCGGGGAGCTGTTTTTT. Translation: CASSIKIIYGTDTGELFF.

V gene TRBV27 combines with J gene TRBJ2-4; D is ambiguous. The germline V gene has CDR1 MNHEY and CDR2 SMNVEV (reference sequence). With 5 bases removed from V and 8 bases from J, the gap between germline ends came to 16 bases. The CDR3 runs 14 residues. The CDR3 protein is CASSEAVGGHIQYF. In nucleotides, the CDR3 is TGTGCCAGCAGTGAGGCCGTGGGCGGTCACATTCAGTACTTC.

In its sample, this clone was seen once. V and J are TRBV12-3 or TRBV12-4 and TRBJ2-7, with a weak D call TRBD1 (6 bases). The CDR3 covers 13 residues. V shed 5 bases and J shed 6 bases, with 14 bases lying between them. CDR3 sequence (DNA): TGTGCCAGCAGTCAGCAGGGGCGGGTCGAGCAGTACTTC. It encodes CASSQQGRVEQYF.

The V and J genes are TRBV19 and TRBJ1-5; TRBD1 agrees at 8 bases. V lost 8 bases to trimming and J lost 5 bases; unmatched junction nucleotides: 14. This CDR3 is built from 16 residues. Germline CDR1 and CDR2: LNHDA and SQIVND (reference sequence). This chain's CDR3 is CASHTGDRGLYQPQHF. The CDR3 DNA reads TGTGCCAGTCACACAGGTGACAGGGGATTGTATCAGCCCCAGCATTTT.

The chain carries TRBV18 and TRBJ1-3; 8 bases map to TRBD1. CDR1 is KGHSH, CDR2 LQKENI, per germline. V gave up 2 bases and J gave up 2 bases; unmatched junction bases: 8. The CDR3 has 17 residues. In DNA, the CDR3 is TGTGCCAGCTCACCAAGGACAGGGCCAGATACTGGAAACACCATATATTTT. Translation gives CASSPRTGPDTGNTIYF.

The chain employs TRBV12-2 and TRBJ2-5; the table assigns TRBD2, which was not confirmed against the DNA. TRBV12-2 is annotated as a pseudogene. The CDR3 is 17 residues long. DNA of the CDR3: TGTGCAAGTCGCTTTCTCTACAGGGCGGGGGGCCAAGAGACCCAGTACTTC. Translating it yields CASRFLYRAGGQETQYF.

This chain connects TRBV28 to TRBJ2-5; TRBD1 agrees at 8 bases. The germline CDR1 and CDR2 sequences are MDHEN and SYDVKM. After removal of 2 bases from V and 6 bases from J, the junction contained 8 bases not matched to a gene. This CDR3 contains 15 residues. The DNA for the CDR3 is TGTGCCAGCAGTTTAGCCGGGACAGGCCTAAAGACCCAGTACTTC. This gives the protein CASSLAGTGLKTQYF.

J is TRBJ2-5 and V is TRBV5-6; D is possibly TRBD2 (6 bases). The CDR3 consists of 13 residues. The ends were cut back, 4 bases at V and 2 bases at J, with 9 bases in the middle. Germline V CDR1 and CDR2: SGHDT, YYEEEE. The CDR3 loop is CASSRGRQETQYF. Here the CDR3 DNA reads TGTGCCAGCAGCCGGGGGAGGCAAGAGACCCAGTACTTC.

This chain connects TRBV9 to TRBJ1-2; D possibly corresponds to TRBD1 (5 bases). The germline gives CDR1 SGDLS, CDR2 YYNGEE. The CDR3 has 15 residues. The V end was cut by 0 bases, the J end by 2 bases, with 11 bases between. CDR3: CASSVVVGGNYGYTF. The CDR3 region has the DNA TGTGCCAGCAGCGTAGTGGTTGGGGGAAACTATGGCTACACCTTC.

V and J are TRBV12-3 or TRBV12-4 and TRBJ1-2; no clear D. CDR3 length: 12 amino acids. The ends were cut back, 6 bases at V and 8 bases at J, with 13 bases in the middle. The CDR3 nucleotides are TGTGCCAGCAGCGCCCATTCTGGGGGCTACACCTTC. Its translation is CASSAHSGGYTF.